The 28 T cell receptor beta chains reported below all come from one sample, sequenced in a study of cytomegalovirus exposure and HLA in healthy donors. PCR involved 60 Vbeta and 13 Jbeta primers. The method was immunoSEQ multiplex PCR; TCRdb's version includes in-frame clones alone and lacks a portion of them. The sample lists over 100,000 clones, about 60% occurring once. Sequenced material: PBMCs. These receptors were collected from a young woman in good health and CMV-seronegative.

The V and J genes are TRBV10-1 and TRBJ2-7; 13 bases are shared with TRBD2. CDR3 length: 17 amino acids. The germline gives CDR1 WNHNN, CDR2 SYGVQD (reference sequence). J was trimmed by 5 bases and V by 5 bases; bases with no gene match: 12. CDR3 sequence: CASSKWTSGSSRNEQYF. CDR3 in DNA: TGCGCCAGCAGTAAATGGACTAGCGGGAGTTCCAGGAACGAGCAGTACTTC.

This clone was seen just once. The chain couples TRBV28 to TRBJ2-5, with D possibly matching TRBD2 (5 bases). The germline V gene has CDR1 MDHEN and CDR2 SYDVKM. The CDR3 runs 15 residues. V was pared by 3 bases and J by 0 bases, with 11 bases between. The CDR3 DNA reads as TGTGCCAGCAGTTTGGCAGGACTGTACCAAGAGACCCAGTACTTC. Translating gives CASSLAGLYQETQYF. Drawing the rest from reference TRBV28 and TRBJ2-5, the complete variable domain is DVKVTQSSRYLVKRTGEKVFLECVQDMDHENMFWYRQDPGLGLRLIYFSYDVKMKEKGDIPEGYSVSREKKERFSLILESASTNQTSMYLCASSLAGLYQETQYFGPGTRLLVL.

This clone was counted a few times. This chain uses TRBV11-2 with TRBJ1-3, with D uncertain. V dropped 1 base and J dropped 12 bases, with 10 bases sitting between them. The CDR3 is 12 amino acids. Looked up from germline, CDR1 is SGHAT and CDR2 is FQNNGV. CDR3 bases: TGTGCCAGCAGCTTAGGGTCAGGAAGCATATATTTT. Protein: CASSLGSGSIYF.

The chain couples TRBV5-4 to TRBJ2-1; 10 bases align to TRBD2. Germline V lookup: CDR1 SGHNT, CDR2 YYREEE (reference sequence). CDR3 size: 15 residues. Trimming took 4 bases from V and 9 from J; bases not matched to a gene: 10. CDR3 region: CASSGGGLALVEQFF. The DNA of the CDR3 is TGTGCCAGCAGCGGGGGGGGACTAGCGCTCGTTGAGCAGTTCTTC.

This chain connects TRBV7-8 to TRBJ2-5, with TRBD2 matching over 7 bases. The J call may be incorrect, as the DNA end agrees better with TRBJ2-7. CDR3 length equals 15 residues. Germline V lookup: CDR1 SGHVS, CDR2 FQNEAQ. The CDR3 DNA sequence: TGTGCCAGCACCCCGACTAGCAGGAGCTCCTACGAGCAGTACTTC. It encodes CASTPTSRSSYEQYF.

The CDR3 region is CASSRQGSNQPQHF. Here the CDR3 DNA reads TGTGCCAGCTCACGACAGGGCAGCAATCAGCCCCAGCATTTT. The chain has TRBV18 and TRBJ1-5, with TRBD1 identical over 7 bases. With 4 bases clipped from V and 1 base from J, the junction kept 1 base outside the gene matches. The CDR3 loop spans 14 amino acids. Germline CDR1 KGHSH, CDR2 LQKENI.

The chain carries TRBV5-1 and TRBJ1-1; weak D call: TRBD1 (6 bases). Germline V gives CDR1 SGHRS, CDR2 YFSETQ. Trimming stripped 0 bases from V and 10 bases from J, with 13 bases between. The CDR3 totals 13 residues. CDR3 bases: TGCGCCAGCAGCTTGGCCAAACAGGGTGGAGCTTTCTTT. It codes for CASSLAKQGGAFF.

The CDR3 region has the DNA TGTGCCAGCAGCTTAGCGGGAGGCAGGGGGTTTTCCGAGCAGTACTTC. Translation: CASSLAGGRGFSEQYF. The chain uses TRBV7-2 and TRBJ2-7, with a weak D call TRBD1 (7 bases). Looked up from germline, CDR1 is SGHTA and CDR2 is FQGNSA. Between the trimmed V and J ends, which lost 0 bases and 6 bases, there was a span of 18 bases. The CDR3 length is 16 residues.

This clone came up once. The rearrangement joins TRBV28 to TRBJ2-1, with 7 positions matching TRBD1. The CDR3 extends over 16 amino acids. Germline assignment: CDR1 MDHEN and CDR2 SYDVKM. With 4 bases clipped from V and 3 bases from J, the junction kept 9 bases outside the gene matches. Written as DNA, the CDR3 is TGTGCCAGCAGTTATCCCCCCGGGACAGTCTACAATGAGCAGTTCTTC. It is translated as CASSYPPGTVYNEQFF.

This rearrangement joins TRBV5-1 to TRBJ1-5; no reliable D call. V lost 7 bases and J lost 4, with 12 bases in between. The CDR3 consists of 13 residues. Germline V gene data show CDR1 as SGHRS and CDR2 as YFSETQ. DNA of the CDR3: TGCGCCAGCTCCCTCGGGGTAAATCAGCCCCAGCATTTT. This codes for CASSLGVNQPQHF. The variable domain in full, with the rest retrieved from reference TRBV5-1 and TRBJ1-5, is KAGVTQTPRYLIKTRGQQVTLSCSPISGHRSVSWYQQTPGQGLQFLFEYFSETQRNKGNFPGRFSGRQFSNSRSEMNVSTLELGDSALYLCASSLGVNQPQHFGDGTRLSIL.

This clone occurred a few times. The gene calls are TRBV15 and TRBJ1-2; no clear D gene. V was cut by 0 bases and J by 6 bases, with 8 bases left in between. Germline V gene lookup returns CDR1 LNHNV and CDR2 YYDKDF (reference sequence). There are 13 residues in the CDR3. The CDR3 DNA is TGTGCCACCAGCAGAGATAAGCAAGATGGCTACACCTTC. It translates to CATSRDKQDGYTF.

J is TRBJ2-5 and V is TRBV19; D uncertain. The CDR3 extends over 13 amino acids. CDR1 and CDR2 (germline): LNHDA, SQIVND (reference sequence). The V gene lost 1 base and the J gene lost 2 bases, with 5 bases spanning the gap. The CDR3 protein is CASSIGQQETQYF. The CDR3 DNA follows: TGTGCCAGTAGTATAGGGCAGCAAGAGACCCAGTACTTC.

V and J are TRBV10-2 and TRBJ2-1; 10 bases are shared with TRBD2. The germline gives CDR1 WSHSY, CDR2 SAAADI. The length of the CDR3 is 12 residues. The V segment lost 7 bases and the J segment 7 bases; nucleotides outside the gene matches: 1. This CDR3 is CASIAGGNEQFF. The DNA for the CDR3 is TGCGCCAGCATAGCGGGAGGAAATGAGCAGTTCTTC.

This clone came up a few times. The rearrangement joins TRBV15 to TRBJ2-7; 8 nucleotides line up with TRBD2. Germline-derived CDR1 and CDR2 are LNHNV and YYDKDF (reference sequence). Trimming cost V 8 bases and J 2 bases; bases outside gene matches: 11. This CDR3 spans 15 amino acids. The CDR3 spells CATRPGAGETYEQYF. In nucleotides, the CDR3 is TGTGCCACCCGCCCAGGAGCGGGAGAGACCTACGAGCAGTACTTC.

Of note for this clone: Different DNA sequences within this sample yield the same CDR3. This rearrangement joins TRBV28 to TRBJ1-2; 7 bases map to TRBD1. Losses at the gene ends were 3 bases for V and 3 bases for J; bases not matched to a gene: 1. In germline, CDR1 is MDHEN, CDR2 SYDVKM. There are 13 residues in the CDR3. The chain's CDR3 is CASSLGTDYGYTF. CDR3 DNA: TGTGCCAGCAGTTTGGGGACAGACTATGGCTACACCTTC.

This chain joins TRBV7-2 and TRBJ1-2; D gene uncertain. The germline V gene has CDR1 SGHTA and CDR2 FQGNSA. V shed 0 bases and J shed 4 bases, with 9 bases lying between them. This CDR3 contains 14 residues. The CDR3 region has the DNA TGTGCCAGCAGCTTAGCCAGGTTCCTCTATGGCTACACCTTC. It is translated as CASSLARFLYGYTF.

The chain links TRBV18 to TRBJ2-5; TRBD1 might be the D (7 bases). The closer fit of TRBJ2-7 to the DNA end suggests the J call may be wrong. This CDR3 has 13 residues. Germline loops: CDR1 KGHSH, CDR2 LQKENI. The DNA for the CDR3 is TGTGCCAGCTCGCAAGACAGGGAGGACGAGCAGTACTTC. This gives the protein CASSQDREDEQYF.

The rearrangement links TRBV11-2 to TRBJ2-5; tentative D call: TRBD2 (6 bases). Germline V gene sequence: CDR1 SGHAT, CDR2 FQNNGV. The CDR3 consists of 15 residues. V was pared by 3 bases and J by 4 bases, with 15 bases between. CDR3 bases: TGTGCCAGCAGCTTCGAACCGGGGGTTTTAGAGACCCAGTACTTC. Translation gives CASSFEPGVLETQYF.

Only a few counts were recorded for this clone. This rearrangement joins TRBV5-1 to TRBJ2-6; D is unresolved. The germline V gene has CDR1 SGHRS and CDR2 YFSETQ. This CDR3 contains 17 residues. Trimming cost V 4 bases and J 2 bases, with 16 bases left between them. The CDR3 here is CASSLDPGLAGANVLTF. CDR3 nucleotides: TGCGCCAGCAGCCTGGACCCTGGGCTCGCTGGGGCCAACGTCCTGACTTTC.

V is TRBV10-3 and J is TRBJ2-7; the match to TRBD2 covers 10 bases. This CDR3 is 15 amino acids long. Germline V gene lookup returns CDR1 ENHRY and CDR2 SYGVKD. V shed 4 bases and J 2 bases; nucleotides not matched to a gene: 5. CDR3 DNA: TGTGCCATCAGTGGATCTAGCGGGGGACCCTACGAGCAGTACTTC. Protein product: CAISGSSGGPYEQYF.

The chain links TRBV5-6 to TRBJ2-4, with TRBD2 matching over 8 bases. The CDR3 covers 15 residues. CDR1 and CDR2 from the germline V gene are SGHDT and YYEEEE. Trimming at V came to 4 bases and at J to 8 bases, leaving 11 bases not matched to a gene. CDR3 residues: CASSAEGGLGDIQYF. The CDR3 bases are TGTGCCAGCAGCGCAGAGGGGGGACTAGGTGACATTCAGTACTTC.

This chain connects TRBV9 to TRBJ1-3; TRBD1 might be the D (5 bases). From germline, CDR1 is SGDLS and CDR2 YYNGEE. CDR3 size: 16 residues. V was pared by 4 bases and J by 1 base, with 15 bases between. CDR3 sequence: CASSPIGGWSGNTIYF. CDR3 coding DNA: TGTGCCAGCAGCCCTATCGGGGGATGGTCTGGAAACACCATATATTTT.

This clone was counted a few times. This sequence joins TRBV7-9 and TRBJ2-3, with 11 bases aligning to TRBD2. Germline trimming cut 5 bases from V and 5 bases from J; bases unmatched to any gene: 9. The CDR3 is 16 amino acids. Germline-derived CDR1 and CDR2 are SEHNR and FQNEAQ (reference sequence). The CDR3 loop reads CASSRTSGLRLDTQYF. CDR3 DNA sequence: TGTGCCAGCAGCAGGACTAGCGGGTTACGCCTAGATACGCAGTATTTT. The full variable domain, completed using reference TRBV7-9 and TRBJ2-3, is DTGVSQNPRHKITKRGQNVTFRCDPISEHNRLYWYRQTLGQGPEFLTYFQNEAQLEKSRLLSDRFSAERPKGSFSTLEIQRTEQGDSAMYLCASSRTSGLRLDTQYFGPGTRLTVL.

The rearrangement links TRBV9 to TRBJ2-5, with TRBD1 identical over 7 bases. The germline V gene encodes CDR1 SGDLS and CDR2 YYNGEE. This CDR3 is 17 amino acids long. Losses at the gene ends were 2 bases for V and 5 bases for J; bases not matched to a gene: 15. The CDR3 coding sequence is TGTGCCAGCAGCGTCTATTTCCGAGGGGGCGTGATCGAGACCCAGTACTTC. Translating it yields CASSVYFRGGVIETQYF.

This chain uses TRBV2 with TRBJ2-1; D is undetermined. Germline assignment: CDR1 SNHLY and CDR2 FYNNEI. CDR3 length equals 11 residues. V shed 6 bases and J shed 10 bases, with 10 bases lying between them. The CDR3 region has the DNA TGTGCCAGCAGCTATAGTTGGGAGCAGTTCTTC. Translating it yields CASSYSWEQFF.

This chain joins TRBV13 and TRBJ2-7, with TRBD1 as a possible D gene (6 bases). CDR3 length: 16 residues. Trimming removed 5 bases at V and 2 bases at J, with 19 bases between. CDR1 is PRHDT, CDR2 FYEKMQ, per germline (reference sequence). In DNA, the CDR3 is TGTGCCAGCAGCCTACGACAGGCCGCACTCACCTACGAGCAGTACTTC. Its protein is CASSLRQAALTYEQYF.

This clone showed up just once. The chain has TRBV6-5 and TRBJ1-2; the match to TRBD1 covers 7 bases. Germline V CDR1 and CDR2: MNHEY, SVGAGI. CDR3 size: 13 residues. Losses at the gene ends were 6 bases for V and 2 bases for J; bases not matched to a gene: 3. The CDR3 reads CASRRDSNYGYTF. The CDR3 bases are TGTGCCAGCAGGCGGGACAGCAACTATGGCTACACCTTC.

The table lists this clone with a few counts. The chain uses TRBV28 and TRBJ2-3; TRBD2 aligns across 7 bases. Germline V gives CDR1 MDHEN, CDR2 SYDVKM. There are 16 residues in the CDR3. J gave up 6 bases and V 3 bases, and 12 bases lay outside the gene matches. In DNA, the CDR3 is TGTGCCAGCAGTTTTCCGGGGAGGGAAATCGATGATACGCAGTATTTT. It codes for CASSFPGREIDDTQYF.